Listed here is a single T cell receptor (beta chain). A J-beta primer mix and a sample-barcoded 5' primer were used in a second PCR of about 7 to 12 cycles. Every sample gave at least 2.5 million paired-end reads containing CDR3. TCRdb reanalysed the 5' RACE reads using MiXCR and keeps one entry per CDR3 protein. The sample carries roughly 800,000 distinct CDR3 sequences, 20% to 25% recorded once. The sample belongs to a study of blood T cells in healthy people across ages. In germline, CDR1 is MNHNS, CDR2 SASEGT. CDR3 length: 14 residues. The ends lost 0 bases at V and 3 bases at J; junction bases unmatched: 0. This sample also belongs to another study, concerning T cells of mothers and their children. That study adds: Healthy Caucasian mothers, three in number, and their six children were the donors. Overlap ran slightly, non-significantly higher for related than unrelated mother-child pairs.

The sequence was collected from a boy aged 5-17 years in good health. The chain couples TRBV6-1 to TRBJ2-5; the match to TRBD2 covers 8 bases. Material: blood. The CDR3 coding sequence is TGTGCCAGCAGTGAAGCGCGGGGGGAAGAGACCCAGTACTTC. Its protein product is CASSEARGEETQYF.